A single sample is the source of the 14 T cell receptor beta chains below, sequenced in a study of cytomegalovirus exposure and HLA in healthy donors. The primer mix had 60 Vbeta and 13 Jbeta primers. Clones were read by immunoSEQ multiplex PCR, and TCRdb kept only the in-frame ones, dropping some. The sample consists of roughly 170,000 clones, 81% of them appearing once. Sequencing used PBMCs. The receptor source for this set is a woman aged 30 to 39 in good health and CMV-seronegative.

V and J are TRBV5-4 and TRBJ1-1, with a weak D call TRBD1 (5 bases). Germline V gives CDR1 SGHNT, CDR2 YYREEE (reference sequence). Trimming left V 1 base short and J 1 base short, with 11 bases between. The CDR3 runs to 15 residues. CDR3 sequence: CASSLRVRGNTEAFF. The CDR3 DNA follows: TGTGCCAGCAGCTTGCGGGTTAGGGGGAACACTGAAGCTTTCTTT.

V gene TRBV7-2 combines with J gene TRBJ2-2, with 15 bases that match TRBD2. The ends lost 0 bases at V and 3 bases at J; junction bases unmatched: 8. Germline V gene lookup returns CDR1 SGHTA and CDR2 FQGNSA. The CDR3 runs 20 residues. CDR3 amino acids: CASSLANGLAGGRDTGELFF. Written as DNA, the CDR3 is TGTGCCAGCAGCTTAGCGAATGGACTAGCGGGAGGGAGGGACACCGGGGAGCTGTTTTTT.

The rearrangement links TRBV28 to TRBJ1-1, with D unclear. This CDR3 region has 13 residues. The V gene's germline CDR1 is MDHEN and CDR2 SYDVKM. The V gene lost 2 bases and the J gene lost 0 bases, with 4 bases spanning the gap. CDR3 nucleotides: TGTGCCAGCAGTTTAACGGTGAACACTGAAGCTTTCTTT. This gives the protein CASSLTVNTEAFF.

This chain links TRBV4-2 with TRBJ2-7; 11 nucleotides line up with TRBD2. Germline lookup yields CDR1 LGHNA and CDR2 YNFKEQ. V was pared by 1 base and J by 0 bases, with 5 bases of the junction left unmatched. The CDR3 is 17 amino acids. The CDR3 DNA reads TGTGCCAGCAGCCAAGGTCTAGCGGGAGGCTCCTCCTACGAGCAGTACTTC. This encodes CASSQGLAGGSSYEQYF.

This chain uses TRBV11-2 with TRBJ1-1; D is perhaps TRBD1 (6 bases). Germline values: CDR1 SGHAT, CDR2 FQNNGV. V was shortened by 5 bases and J by 2 bases, with 15 bases between the two germline ends. This CDR3 is built from 15 residues. The CDR3 nucleotides read TGTGCCAGCAGCGTAAGGACAGTCCCAAACACTGAAGCTTTCTTT. It encodes CASSVRTVPNTEAFF.

This clone was seen more than once but under ten times. Here the CDR3 DNA reads TGTGCCAGCAGCAAGAAAGACAGGACCACCGGGGAGCTGTTTTTT. Protein: CASSKKDRTTGELFF. The chain employs TRBV10-3 and TRBJ2-2, with D possibly being TRBD1 (6 bases). CDR1 is ENHRY and CDR2 is SYGVKD in the germline V gene. V lost 10 bases and J 4 bases, leaving 19 bases between the germline ends. There are 15 residues in the CDR3.

The chain carries TRBV28 and TRBJ2-7; a weak D match, TRBD1 (5 bases). Trimming removed 5 bases from V and 2 bases from J, with 10 bases in between. CDR3 length equals 13 residues. Germline V gene sequence: CDR1 MDHEN, CDR2 SYDVKM. This CDR3 reads CASSRGHTYEQYF. CDR3 DNA: TGTGCCAGCAGTAGGGGCCATACCTACGAGCAGTACTTC.

This chain connects TRBV27 to TRBJ2-3; TRBD1 is a possible D gene (5 bases). The ends were cut back, 2 bases at V and 2 bases at J, with 11 bases in the middle. The germline gives CDR1 MNHEY, CDR2 SMNVEV (reference sequence). The CDR3 spans 15 residues. In nucleotides, the CDR3 is TGTGCCAGCAGTTTAGCGACAGCCTTCACAGATACGCAGTATTTT. Translating gives CASSLATAFTDTQYF.

CDR3 amino acids: CASSAGTGPSYEQYF. The CDR3 region has the DNA TGTGCCAGCAGCGCAGGGACAGGTCCCTCCTACGAGCAGTACTTC. This rearrangement joins TRBV5-6 to TRBJ2-7, with 8 bases aligning to TRBD1. Germline values: CDR1 SGHDT, CDR2 YYEEEE. After removal of 4 bases from V and 0 bases from J, the junction contained 6 bases not matched to a gene. There are 15 residues in the CDR3. Together with reference TRBV5-6 and TRBJ2-7, the CDR3 gives the full variable domain: DAGVTQSPTHLIKTRGQQVTLRCSPKSGHDTVSWYQQALGQGPQFIFQYYEEEERQRGNFPDRFSGHQFPNYSSELNVNALLLGDSALYLCASSAGTGPSYEQYFGPGTRLTVT.

V and J are TRBV9 and TRBJ2-1; D is possibly TRBD2 (6 bases). V shed 3 bases and J shed 8 bases, with 15 bases lying between them. Germline V gene sequence: CDR1 SGDLS, CDR2 YYNGEE. CDR3 length: 14 amino acids. CDR3 in amino acids: CASSASGLRDEQFF. CDR3 DNA: TGTGCCAGCAGCGCCTCGGGACTTCGGGATGAGCAGTTCTTC.

V usage is TRBV4-3 and J usage is TRBJ2-2; a possible D gene is TRBD2 (6 bases). The V gene lost 1 base and the J gene lost 6 bases, with 9 bases spanning the gap. The CDR3 totals 14 residues. Germline CDR1 reads LGHNA; CDR2 reads YSLEER. This CDR3 is CASSQVPSAGELFF. The CDR3, as DNA: TGCGCCAGCAGCCAAGTACCTAGCGCCGGGGAGCTGTTTTTT.

This sequence joins TRBV5-1 and TRBJ2-3; 11 bases line up with TRBD2. The CDR3 consists of 16 residues. Germline CDR1 reads SGHRS; CDR2 reads YFSETQ. The J segment lost 4 bases and the V segment lost 3 bases, leaving 7 bases of the junction unmatched. For the CDR3, the DNA is TGCGCCAGCAGCTCGAGACTAGCGGGGATATCAGATACGCAGTATTTT. Translation: CASSSRLAGISDTQYF.

The CDR3 sequence: CASSLSGLAGATSYEQYF. The CDR3 DNA reads as TGTGCCAGCAGTTTATCCGGACTAGCGGGGGCGACCTCCTACGAGCAGTACTTC. V is TRBV27 and J is TRBJ2-7; 13 bases map to TRBD2. Germline V gene lookup returns CDR1 MNHEY and CDR2 SMNVEV (reference sequence). V was pared by 0 bases and J by 0 bases, with 5 bases of the junction left unmatched. There are 18 residues in the CDR3.

V is TRBV25-1 and J is TRBJ2-1, with 11 bases that match TRBD1. This CDR3 is 16 amino acids long. V was clipped by 6 bases and J by 5 bases; unmatched bases: 9. Germline assignment: CDR1 MGHDK and CDR2 SYGVNS. CDR3 in amino acids: CASSPYRDRGNNEQFF. Written as DNA, the CDR3 is TGTGCCAGCAGCCCTTACCGGGACAGGGGGAACAATGAGCAGTTCTTC.